The TCR beta chain described here comes from a study of blood T cell repertoires in COVID-19. Looking at the study overall: PBMCs, B-cell-depleted T cells, or T cells provided the cDNA or gDNA that made up the material.

Data came from immunoSEQ multiplex PCR; TCRdb stores just in-frame clones and leaves some out. In the table there are approximately 240,000 clones, about 86% of which are singletons. The V segment lost 3 bases and the J segment 4 bases; nucleotides outside the gene matches: 9. The CDR3 contains 15 residues. From germline, CDR1 is GTSNPN and CDR2 SVGIG (reference sequence). This sequence originates from a woman in her twenties or thirties who had recovered from COVID-19. The chain employs TRBV30 and TRBJ2-7; TRBD2 matches 10 bases. Sequenced: peripheral blood. CDR3 sequence reads: CAWSHLSSGSYEQYF. The CDR3 DNA follows: TGTGCCTGGAGCCATCTCTCTAGCGGGAGTTACGAGCAGTACTTC.